The 24 T cell receptor beta chains below were found in one sample sequenced in a study of tumor and adjacent non-tumor tissue in lung cancer. Three rounds of nested PCR, following a modified ARM-PCR protocol, produced the TCRbeta library. From the multiplex PCR reads, TCRdb called clonotypes with MiXCR, one entry per CDR3 protein. The profile shows about 93,000 distinct CDR3 sequences, just over 65% of them singletons. This sample's RNA came from whole unsorted tissue. The sequencing sample was made of lung tumor tissue. Receptors originate from a man aged 60-69 years with non-small cell lung cancer.

Points on this clonotype: A read error may account for a junction end that differs from germline. CDR3 amino acids: CSARGDSPYEHYF. In DNA, the CDR3 is TGCAGTGCTAGAGGTGACAGCCCCTACGAGCACTACTTC. V gene TRBV20-1 combines with J gene TRBJ2-7, with D tentatively TRBD1 (5 bases). Germline-derived CDR1 and CDR2 are DFQATT and SNEGSKA (reference sequence). The CDR3 spans 13 residues.

Concerning this clonotype itself: A single base separates this from a much larger clone, so it may be a read error. The V call is TRBV5-4, the J call TRBJ2-3; D may be TRBD1 (7 bases). Looked up from germline, CDR1 is SGHNT and CDR2 is YYREEE (reference sequence). The germline V and J ends were trimmed by 6 bases and 5 bases, with 16 bases remaining between them. This CDR3 comprises 14 residues. CDR3 sequence (DNA): TGTGCCAGCAACTTCACAGGGGAGGAAGATACGCAGTATTTT. Encoded protein: CASNFTGEEDTQYF.

On this clonotype: A much larger clone differs by one base, so this may be a read error. The chain uses TRBV30 and TRBJ2-1; D is unresolved. The CDR3 loop spans 13 amino acids. CDR1 and CDR2 (germline): GTSNPN, SVGIG (reference sequence). The CDR3 spells CAWSQVRNNEQIF. For the CDR3, the DNA is TGTGCCTGGAGCCAAGTGAGGAACAATGAGCAGATCTTC.

To note about this clonotype: A much larger clonotype is one base distant, so this may be a read error. CDR3 sequence: CASGLGRSGANVLTF. DNA of the CDR3: TGTGCTAGTGGTTTGGGGCGCTCTGGGGCCAACGTCCTGACTTTC. The chain joins TRBV12-5 to TRBJ2-6, with no clear D. The V end lost 1 base, the J end lost 0 bases, and 4 bases lay between the germline ends. The germline gives CDR1 LGHNT, CDR2 FRNRAP. The CDR3 extends over 15 amino acids. Complete variable domain (other parts from reference TRBV12-5 and TRBJ2-6): DARVTQTPRHKVTEMGQEVTMRCQPILGHNTVFWYRQTMMQGLELLAYFRNRAPLDDSGMPKDRFSAEMPDATLATLKIQPSEPRDSAVYFCASGLGRSGANVLTFGAGSRLTVL.

With regard to this clonotype: Sequence at one end of the junction differs from germline and may be a read error. The CDR3 sequence: CASIQGTGGSYNEQFF. For the CDR3, the DNA is TGCGCCAGCATCCAAGGGACGGGGGGTTCCTACAATGAGCAGTTCTTC. V usage is TRBV4-1 and J usage is TRBJ2-1; 7 bases fit TRBD2. The CDR3 length is 16 residues. Germline V gene data show CDR1 as MGHRA and CDR2 as YSYEKL.

As regards this clonotype: A junction end diverges from the germline sequence, so it may reflect a read error. This chain uses TRBV28 with TRBJ2-5, with 11 bases lining up with TRBD2. CDR3 length equals 16 residues. Per germline, CDR1 MDHEN and CDR2 SYDVKM. This chain's CDR3 is CASSFSGRALIGTQYF. CDR3 coding DNA: TGTGCAAGCAGTTTTAGCGGGAGGGCCCTCATTGGGACCCAGTACTTC.

As concerns this clonotype: The conserved phenylalanine or tryptophan normally closing the CDR3 is absent here, so this likely arose from a read error. The chain has TRBV29-1 and TRBJ2-7; perhaps TRBD2 as D (7 bases). Germline-derived CDR1 and CDR2 are SQVTM and ANQGSEA. V lost 6 bases to trimming and J lost 6 bases, with 12 bases between them. This CDR3 is 11 amino acids long. The CDR3 protein is CSVGGDVEQYL. The DNA of the CDR3 is TGCAGCGTAGGGGGGGACGTCGAGCAGTACTTA.

Concerning this clonotype: An end of the junction differs from the germline gene, which may be a read error. The J gene is TRBJ1-4, the V gene TRBV11-3; no clear D gene. The CDR3 contains 13 residues. Looked up from germline, CDR1 is SGHNT and CDR2 is YENEEA. CDR3 amino acids: CANSPRLGGSPTF. CDR3 sequence (DNA): TGTGCTAACAGCCCCCGGCTCGGCGGCAGTCCGACGTTT.

Concerning this clonotype: Sequence at one end of the junction differs from germline and may be a read error. The rearrangement joins TRBV6-2 or TRBV6-3 to TRBJ1-1; no firm D call. In germline, CDR1 is MNHEY, CDR2 SVGEGT. This CDR3 contains 15 residues. Here the CDR3 DNA reads TGTGCCAGCAGTTACGGTCGGGATTGGAACACTGAAGCTCTCTTT. Protein sequence: CASSYGRDWNTEALF.

The chain couples TRBV25-1 to TRBJ2-7, with 10 nucleotides matching TRBD2. Germline V gene data show CDR1 as MGHDK and CDR2 as SYGVNS. The V gene end was trimmed by 5 bases and the J gene end by 1 base; junction bases not matched to a gene: 2. This CDR3 comprises 14 residues. CDR3 DNA sequence: TGTGCCAGCAGTCGAGCGGGAGGGTCCTACGAGCAGTACTTC. This sequence encodes CASSRAGGSYEQYF.

Turning to this clonotype: A read error is likely, as this CDR3 ends without the conserved phenylalanine or tryptophan. The DNA is left out, because the CDR3 cannot be placed on it with certainty; the CDR3 is given as TCRdb lists it. The chain carries TRBV29-1 and TRBJ2-2. The CDR3 length is 13 residues, termini included. Germline values: CDR1 SQVTM, CDR2 ANQGSEA. The CDR3 here is CSVAASNTGEQFS.

In the case of this clonotype: This sequence may be a read error, since a much larger clone differs from it by one base. The rearrangement uses TRBV5-4 and TRBJ2-7; 12 bases agree with TRBD2. CDR1 is SGHNT and CDR2 is YYREEE in the germline V gene (reference sequence). CDR3 length: 17 residues. Germline trimming cut 4 bases from V and 3 bases from J; bases unmatched to any gene: 11. CDR3 bases: TGTGCCAGCAGCCTCGGGACAACGGGACTAGCGGGCTACGAGCAGTACTTC. The encoded protein is CASSLGTTGLAGYEQYF.

This clonotype came up many times. The rearrangement links TRBV5-1 to TRBJ1-4, with 10 bases identical to TRBD1. The length of the CDR3 is 16 residues. Losses at the gene ends were 3 bases for V and 7 bases for J; bases not matched to a gene: 9. From germline, CDR1 is SGHRS and CDR2 YFSETQ. The CDR3 spells CASSSGQGGRGEKLFF. CDR3 coding DNA: TGCGCCAGCAGCTCCGGACAGGGGGGCAGGGGTGAAAAACTGTTTTTT.

Only a few counts were recorded for this clonotype. CDR3 in amino acids: CASSLQGLAGDCGRYF. The CDR3 DNA reads TGTGCCAGCAGCTTACAGGGACTAGCGGGAGACTGTGGGCGGTACTTC. The chain joins TRBV11-3 to TRBJ2-7; 14 positions agree with TRBD2. Germline CDR1 SGHNT, CDR2 YENEEA. The CDR3 covers 16 residues. The J segment lost 12 bases and the V segment lost 2 bases, leaving 12 bases of the junction unmatched.

On this clonotype: One end of the junction fails to match germline, which may point to a read error. The chain uses TRBV6-5 and TRBJ1-1; a possible D gene is TRBD1 (6 bases). Germline V gives CDR1 MNHEY, CDR2 SVGAGI. This CDR3 has 17 amino acids. CDR3 sequence (DNA): TGTGCCAGCAGCCGAACTATTGGGGGGGCTTTTGGCACTGAAGCTTTTTTT. Protein sequence: CASSRTIGGAFGTEAFF.

This clonotype was recorded at least ten times. J is TRBJ2-1 and V is TRBV28; 7 positions match TRBD1. The CDR3 extends over 15 amino acids. CDR1 MDHEN and CDR2 SYDVKM come from the germline V gene. The J segment lost 1 base and the V segment lost 4 bases, leaving 4 bases of the junction unmatched. The CDR3 coding sequence is TGTGCCAGCAGTTATAGGGGGCGGTCCTACAATGAGCAGTTCTTC. It encodes CASSYRGRSYNEQFF.

The gene calls are TRBV4-2 and TRBJ1-2, with D possibly TRBD1 on 6 matching bases. The V gene's germline CDR1 is LGHNA and CDR2 YNFKEQ. V dropped 3 bases and J dropped 11 bases, with 19 bases sitting between them. The CDR3 is made up of 14 amino acids. This CDR3 is CASSQNREVYEYTF. For the CDR3, the DNA is TGTGCCAGCAGCCAGAACAGGGAGGTCTATGAGTACACCTTC.

Details on this clonotype: At one end the junction does not follow the germline gene, possibly because of a read error. The chain carries TRBV14 and TRBJ1-1, with D maybe TRBD1 (5 bases). The CDR3 extends over 16 amino acids. Germline-derived CDR1 and CDR2 are SGHDN and FVKESK. The CDR3, as DNA: TGTGCCAGCGAATCAACAGCCGGCTGGGGGAGCACTGAAGCCTTCTTT. Amino acids: CASESTAGWGSTEAFF.

This clonotype has just a few counts. This may arise from a read error, as a much more abundant clone is one base away. The chain employs TRBV5-3 and TRBJ1-2; D is uncertain. TRBV5-3 is known as an ORF, though its function is uncertain. The CDR3 has 14 residues. CDR3 DNA: TGTGCCATAAGCCCGCGGGCGGTTCACTATGGCTACACCTTC. Protein product: CAISPRAVHYGYTF.

For this clonotype: A clone one base away is much larger, so this may be a read error. This chain connects TRBV5-6 to TRBJ1-3, with D unclear. Germline CDR1 and CDR2: SGHDT and YYEEEE. This CDR3 has 14 residues. V gave up 4 bases and J gave up 4 bases, with 12 bases separating them. The CDR3 spells CASSPGSYGNTIYF. In DNA, the CDR3 is TGTGCCAGCAGCCCGGGCAGTTACGGAAACACCATATATTTT.

With regard to this clonotype: At one of its ends the junction is not consistent with the germline gene, which may arise from a read error. The chain joins TRBV12-3 or TRBV12-4 to TRBJ1-1; 8 positions match TRBD1. This CDR3 spans 16 amino acids. In DNA, the CDR3 is TGTACCAGCAGTTTTTCAGGGGGCAGGAGGACCACTGGAGCTTTCTTT. It codes for CTSSFSGGRRTTGAFF.

This clonotype is a singleton in its sample. One junction end does not reproduce the germline sequence, and a read error may be involved. This chain links TRBV29-1 with TRBJ2-7; D may be TRBD1 (6 bases). The CDR3 loop spans 12 amino acids. The germline V gene has CDR1 SQVTM and CDR2 ANQGSEA. Written as DNA, the CDR3 is TGCAACGTTGCTTGGAGAGGGGGTGAGCAGCACTTC. Its translation is CNVAWRGGEQHF.

This clonotype came up once. An end of the junction differs from the germline gene, which may be a read error. V usage is TRBV28 and J usage is TRBJ2-3, with unresolved D. The CDR3 is 12 amino acids. Germline V gene data show CDR1 as MDHEN and CDR2 as SYDVKM. The CDR3 DNA reads TGTGCCATTACGGACCTCACAGATACGCAATATTTT. The encoded protein is CAITDLTDTQYF.

The chain employs TRBV6-2 or TRBV6-3 and TRBJ2-7; D is possibly TRBD1 or TRBD2 (5 bases each). V gave up 5 bases and J gave up 12 bases, with 17 bases separating them. CDR3 length: 12 amino acids. Germline CDR1 is MNHEY and CDR2 is SVGEGT. In nucleotides, the CDR3 is TGTGCCAGCAGTATGGGACCCCTGGGGCTGTACTTC. It codes for CASSMGPLGLYF.